There are a few counts of the clone carrying this TCR beta chain. What it binds is not known. The study ran its PCR with 60 Vbeta and 13 Jbeta primers. Assay: immunoSEQ multiplex PCR; the TCRdb copy retains only in-frame clones and omits some. Counted here are 100,000 to 120,000 clones, over 65% occurring once; the ten biggest clones make up roughly 1.2%. This record belongs to a study of cytomegalovirus exposure and HLA in healthy donors. For the study at large: A data release that came early held approximately 85 million unique TCRs from HLA-typed donors.

Per germline, CDR1 LNHDA and CDR2 SQIVND (reference sequence). The CDR3 is 14 residues long. The V gene end was trimmed by 5 bases and the J gene end by 8 bases; junction bases not matched to a gene: 6. Regarding the study as a whole: Three chains tied to CMV proved CMV antigen-specific in vitro.

The TCR sequence derives from a woman under 40 in good health and CMV-seronegative. The gene calls are TRBV19 and TRBJ1-2; 12 nucleotides agree with TRBD1. The material sequenced was PBMCs. DNA for the CDR3: TGTGCCAGTAGTGATGGTGGGACAGGGGGCGGCTACACCTTC. This gives the protein CASSDGGTGGGYTF.